This T cell receptor (beta chain) was captured in a study of control samples from healthy donors and cancer patients. Profiled with immunoSEQ multiplex PCR; TCRdb holds only in-frame clones, not every one. The sample yields tens of thousands of clones, 70% to 90% seen once. CDR3 length equals 16 residues. V dropped 2 bases and J dropped 1; count of bases not matched to a gene: 7. The germline CDR1 and CDR2 sequences are MNHEY and SVGEGT. J is TRBJ1-1 and V is TRBV6-2 or TRBV6-3; 7 positions match TRBD1. Sequencing input: PBMCs. This clonotype originated in a woman between 55 and 75 years old with lung cancer. CDR3: CASSYPRQGANTEAFF. CDR3 sequence (DNA): TGTGCCAGCAGTTACCCCCGACAGGGTGCGAACACTGAAGCTTTCTTT.